This T cell receptor (beta chain) comes out of a study of blood T cell repertoires in COVID-19. Using immunoSEQ multiplex PCR, the repertoire was profiled, and TCRdb retains in-frame clones only, with some absent. This table has approximately 35,000 clones, around 90% appearing once. The J segment lost 2 bases and the V segment lost 2 bases, leaving 6 bases of the junction unmatched. The V gene's germline CDR1 is MNHEY and CDR2 SVGAGI. This CDR3 has 16 residues. The chain joins TRBV6-5 to TRBJ2-3, with 8 bases fitting TRBD2. This sequence originates from a man in his 60s with active COVID-19. The specimen was peripheral blood. The CDR3 loop is CASSYGLAGDTDTQYF. For the CDR3, the DNA is TGTGCCAGCAGTTACGGCCTAGCGGGTGACACAGATACGCAGTATTTT.